One and the same sample provided the 18 T cell receptor beta chains below, sequenced in a study of early T cells in non-severe SARS-CoV-2 infection. TCRdb recomputed calls from the 5' RACE reads with MiXCR, one row per CDR3 protein. The sample carries some 80,000 distinct CDR3 sequences, approximately 14% recorded once. The sequenced sample consisted of whole blood. The source of these receptors is an adult who was a healthcare worker with PCR-confirmed SARS-CoV-2 infection or an uninfected control (not recorded which).

This clonotype was counted many times. The rearrangement uses TRBV20-1 and TRBJ2-7, with 12 nucleotides matching TRBD2. CDR1 DFQATT and CDR2 SNEGSKA come from the germline V gene (reference sequence). The CDR3 totals 15 residues. The ends lost 4 bases at V and 2 bases at J; junction bases unmatched: 6. The CDR3 protein is CSATTLAGGPYEQYF. CDR3 DNA: TGCAGTGCTACGACGCTAGCGGGGGGGCCCTACGAGCAGTACTTC.

This clonotype has a handful of counts. The gene calls are TRBV19 and TRBJ2-3; 10 bases align to TRBD2. This CDR3 has 16 residues. Losses at the gene ends were 5 bases for V and 5 bases for J; bases not matched to a gene: 10. Germline V gives CDR1 LNHDA, CDR2 SQIVND (reference sequence). CDR3 coding DNA: TGTGCCAGTAGTGCCTCCTCTAGCGGGGGTAGAGATACGCAGTATTTT. Translation: CASSASSSGGRDTQYF. Looking up the rest from reference TRBV19 and TRBJ2-3 gives the full variable domain: DGGITQSPKYLFRKEGQNVTLSCEQNLNHDAMYWYRQDPGQGLRLIYYSQIVNDFQKGDIAEGYSVSREKKESFPLTVTSAQKNPTAFYLCASSASSSGGRDTQYFGPGTRLTVL.

This clonotype was counted between two and nine times. The chain is built from TRBV24-1 and TRBJ2-7; D is perhaps TRBD1 (6 bases). Trimming removed 1 base from V and 7 bases from J, with 7 bases in between. CDR1 and CDR2 (germline): KGHDR, SFDVKD. This CDR3 is 12 amino acids long. CDR3 bases: TGTGCCACCAGTGATTTCAGGGGTGAGCAGTACTTC. Its protein is CATSDFRGEQYF.

This clonotype has just a few counts. The genes are TRBV4-3 and TRBJ1-2; 12 nucleotides align to TRBD1. This CDR3 comprises 19 residues. The V gene end was trimmed by 0 bases and the J gene end by 5 bases; junction bases not matched to a gene: 13. Germline assignment: CDR1 LGHNA and CDR2 YSLEER. CDR3 coding DNA: TGCGCCAGCAGCCAAGATGTTGGGGGACAGGGGGCGCCGAGATATGGCTACACCTTC. Translated: CASSQDVGGQGAPRYGYTF.

The chain uses TRBV27 and TRBJ1-2; D is perhaps TRBD1 (5 bases). Germline assignment: CDR1 MNHEY and CDR2 SMNVEV (reference sequence). Trimming removed 4 bases from V and 6 bases from J, with 15 bases in between. The CDR3 sequence is 14 residues long. The CDR3 DNA is TGTGCCAGCAGTTGGACATCCGTCGGCGATGGCTACACCTTC. The encoded protein is CASSWTSVGDGYTF.

This clonotype was detected many times. The junction and the germline gene differ at one end; a read error may be behind it. V gene TRBV7-7 combines with J gene TRBJ2-5; D not resolved. Germline V lookup: CDR1 SSHAT, CDR2 FNYEAQ (reference sequence). The CDR3 has 14 residues. The CDR3 DNA sequence: TGTGCTAGCAGCTCTGGTGGACGCCAAGAGACCCAGTACTTC. Translated: CASSSGGRQETQYF.

The J gene is TRBJ2-5, the V gene TRBV29-1; D is unclear. The CDR3 contains 11 residues. V dropped 0 bases and J dropped 7 bases, with 6 bases sitting between them. Germline V gives CDR1 SQVTM, CDR2 ANQGSEA. The CDR3 protein is CSVEDSGTQYF. The CDR3 DNA reads TGCAGCGTTGAAGATTCGGGGACCCAGTACTTC.

This clonotype was picked up many times. The chain joins TRBV6-2 or TRBV6-3 to TRBJ2-7, with TRBD2 matching 8 bases. J gave up 3 bases and V 2 bases, and 6 bases lay outside the gene matches. The germline V gene encodes CDR1 MNHEY and CDR2 SVGEGT. There are 15 residues in the CDR3. CDR3 bases: TGTGCCAGCAGTTACCTGGCTAGCGGGTTCTACGAGCAGTACTTC. Residues: CASSYLASGFYEQYF.

Ten or more counts support this clonotype. The chain links TRBV12-3 or TRBV12-4 to TRBJ2-7; perhaps TRBD2 as D (7 bases). With 5 bases removed from V and 6 bases from J, the gap between germline ends came to 17 bases. The CDR3 has 14 amino acids. The CDR3: CASSRGAGRGEQYF. The CDR3 DNA reads as TGTGCCAGCAGTCGGGGGGCAGGGAGGGGCGAGCAGTACTTC.

This clonotype turned up a few times. J is TRBJ1-4 and V is TRBV5-1; D possibly corresponds to TRBD1 (5 bases). CDR3 length: 15 amino acids. Germline V gene lookup returns CDR1 SGHRS and CDR2 YFSETQ. Trimming stripped 5 bases from V and 1 base from J, with 12 bases between. CDR3 nucleotide sequence: TGCGCCAGCAGACCCGGGGCGCTAACTAATGAAAAACTGTTTTTT. Its protein is CASRPGALTNEKLFF.

This clonotype was counted a few times. CDR3 in amino acids: CASSIQGLGLQETQYF. For the CDR3, the DNA is TGTGCCAGCAGCATACAGGGATTGGGGCTCCAAGAGACCCAGTACTTC. The chain joins TRBV5-6 to TRBJ2-5; D perhaps matches TRBD1 (6 bases). The length of the CDR3 is 16 residues. CDR1 is SGHDT and CDR2 is YYEEEE in the germline V gene. V dropped 4 bases and J dropped 1 base, with 17 bases sitting between them.

This clonotype was observed a few times. This sequence joins TRBV29-1 and TRBJ2-1; perhaps TRBD1 as D (6 bases). Germline CDR1 and CDR2: SQVTM and ANQGSEA. With 7 bases removed from V and 8 bases from J, the gap between germline ends came to 21 bases. CDR3 length: 14 amino acids. CDR3 nucleotides: TGCAGCGGAGATCACGGACAGTCAGGGGATGAGCAGTTCTTC. It yields the protein CSGDHGQSGDEQFF.

This clonotype was seen ten or more times. The V gene is TRBV11-2, the J gene TRBJ2-7; D ambiguous. The V end lost 2 bases, the J end lost 4 bases, and 6 bases lay between the germline ends. The CDR3 loop spans 12 amino acids. Germline values: CDR1 SGHAT, CDR2 FQNNGV. In DNA form, the CDR3 reads TGTGCCAGCAGCTTATTTGGATACGAGCAGTACTTC. Amino acid sequence: CASSLFGYEQYF.

This clonotype was detected ten times or more. The V call is TRBV5-4, the J call TRBJ2-4, with unresolved D. The V gene lost 0 bases and the J gene lost 0 bases, with 4 bases spanning the gap. CDR1 is SGHNT and CDR2 is YYREEE in the germline V gene (reference sequence). This CDR3 comprises 14 residues. This CDR3 is CASSLGLAKNIQYF. CDR3 sequence (DNA): TGTGCCAGCAGCTTGGGACTAGCCAAAAACATTCAGTACTTC.

This clonotype has at least ten counts. The chain carries TRBV6-4 and TRBJ2-3; the match to TRBD2 covers 7 bases. The CDR3 is 13 amino acids. Trimming at V came to 2 bases and at J to 4 bases, leaving 0 bases not matched to a gene. The germline V gene encodes CDR1 MRHNA and CDR2 SNTAGT. The CDR3 DNA follows: TGTGCCAGCAGTGACGGGGGGGCAGATACGCAGTATTTT. Residues: CASSDGGADTQYF.

V is TRBV20-1 and J is TRBJ2-7; D is perhaps TRBD2 (6 bases). In germline, CDR1 is DFQATT, CDR2 SNEGSKA (reference sequence). This CDR3 has 14 amino acids. Deletions cut 1 base from V and 6 bases from J, with 16 bases between. The CDR3 here is CSARVPGLRREQYF. The CDR3 DNA reads TGCAGTGCTAGAGTGCCCGGACTACGGCGCGAGCAGTACTTC.

This clonotype was seen ten or more times. The rearrangement joins TRBV9 to TRBJ1-3; D gene ambiguous. With 7 bases removed from V and 0 bases from J, the gap between germline ends came to 11 bases. Germline lookup yields CDR1 SGDLS and CDR2 YYNGEE. CDR3 length: 14 residues. The CDR3 region is CASSATYSGNTIYF. The DNA for the CDR3 is TGTGCCAGCTCAGCCACCTACTCTGGAAACACCATATATTTT. Full variable domain (rest looked up from reference TRBV9 and TRBJ1-3): DSGVTQTPKHLITATGQRVTLRCSPRSGDLSVYWYQQSLDQGLQFLIQYYNGEERAKGNILERFSAQQFPDLHSELNLSSLELGDSALYFCASSATYSGNTIYFGEGSWLTVV.

This clonotype came up a few times. The rearrangement joins TRBV3-1 to TRBJ1-1; D unresolved. Germline V gives CDR1 LGHDT, CDR2 YNNKEL (reference sequence). V shed 1 base and J shed 2 bases, with 14 bases lying between them. This CDR3 region has 16 residues. The CDR3 DNA reads TGTGCCAGCAGCCAAGGGGCTGTAGGCAGAAACACTGAAGCTTTCTTT. This encodes CASSQGAVGRNTEAFF.